The clone carrying this T cell receptor (beta chain) was seen a few times. Its target is not known. The source of the sample is a study of CD8 T cells in ankylosing spondylitis. General observations from the study: A number of the motif variants had already been described in reactive arthritis synovial fluid and blood. One TCR beta motif, made up of roughly 8 highly homologous variants, appeared characteristic of ankylosing spondylitis blood. Relatively rare in peripheral blood, disease-linked clones were also CD8+.

Trimming stripped 6 bases from V and 2 bases from J, with 12 bases between. This CDR3 comprises 14 residues. Libraries of TCR beta came from quantitative 5'-RACE with molecular barcodes. MiXCR, run by TCRdb on the 5' RACE reads, gives a single entry per CDR3 protein. The sample contains about 150,000 distinct CDR3 sequences, 40% to 50% of which appear only once. The receptor was derived from a male donor with ankylosing spondylitis. The sample was synovial fluid, either unsorted or a sorted T cell fraction (not recorded which). The chain uses TRBV12-3 or TRBV12-4 and TRBJ2-3; a possible D gene is TRBD1 (6 bases). The CDR3 sequence: CASRDRDITDTQYF. In DNA form, the CDR3 reads TGTGCCAGCAGGGACAGAGATATCACAGATACGCAGTATTTT.